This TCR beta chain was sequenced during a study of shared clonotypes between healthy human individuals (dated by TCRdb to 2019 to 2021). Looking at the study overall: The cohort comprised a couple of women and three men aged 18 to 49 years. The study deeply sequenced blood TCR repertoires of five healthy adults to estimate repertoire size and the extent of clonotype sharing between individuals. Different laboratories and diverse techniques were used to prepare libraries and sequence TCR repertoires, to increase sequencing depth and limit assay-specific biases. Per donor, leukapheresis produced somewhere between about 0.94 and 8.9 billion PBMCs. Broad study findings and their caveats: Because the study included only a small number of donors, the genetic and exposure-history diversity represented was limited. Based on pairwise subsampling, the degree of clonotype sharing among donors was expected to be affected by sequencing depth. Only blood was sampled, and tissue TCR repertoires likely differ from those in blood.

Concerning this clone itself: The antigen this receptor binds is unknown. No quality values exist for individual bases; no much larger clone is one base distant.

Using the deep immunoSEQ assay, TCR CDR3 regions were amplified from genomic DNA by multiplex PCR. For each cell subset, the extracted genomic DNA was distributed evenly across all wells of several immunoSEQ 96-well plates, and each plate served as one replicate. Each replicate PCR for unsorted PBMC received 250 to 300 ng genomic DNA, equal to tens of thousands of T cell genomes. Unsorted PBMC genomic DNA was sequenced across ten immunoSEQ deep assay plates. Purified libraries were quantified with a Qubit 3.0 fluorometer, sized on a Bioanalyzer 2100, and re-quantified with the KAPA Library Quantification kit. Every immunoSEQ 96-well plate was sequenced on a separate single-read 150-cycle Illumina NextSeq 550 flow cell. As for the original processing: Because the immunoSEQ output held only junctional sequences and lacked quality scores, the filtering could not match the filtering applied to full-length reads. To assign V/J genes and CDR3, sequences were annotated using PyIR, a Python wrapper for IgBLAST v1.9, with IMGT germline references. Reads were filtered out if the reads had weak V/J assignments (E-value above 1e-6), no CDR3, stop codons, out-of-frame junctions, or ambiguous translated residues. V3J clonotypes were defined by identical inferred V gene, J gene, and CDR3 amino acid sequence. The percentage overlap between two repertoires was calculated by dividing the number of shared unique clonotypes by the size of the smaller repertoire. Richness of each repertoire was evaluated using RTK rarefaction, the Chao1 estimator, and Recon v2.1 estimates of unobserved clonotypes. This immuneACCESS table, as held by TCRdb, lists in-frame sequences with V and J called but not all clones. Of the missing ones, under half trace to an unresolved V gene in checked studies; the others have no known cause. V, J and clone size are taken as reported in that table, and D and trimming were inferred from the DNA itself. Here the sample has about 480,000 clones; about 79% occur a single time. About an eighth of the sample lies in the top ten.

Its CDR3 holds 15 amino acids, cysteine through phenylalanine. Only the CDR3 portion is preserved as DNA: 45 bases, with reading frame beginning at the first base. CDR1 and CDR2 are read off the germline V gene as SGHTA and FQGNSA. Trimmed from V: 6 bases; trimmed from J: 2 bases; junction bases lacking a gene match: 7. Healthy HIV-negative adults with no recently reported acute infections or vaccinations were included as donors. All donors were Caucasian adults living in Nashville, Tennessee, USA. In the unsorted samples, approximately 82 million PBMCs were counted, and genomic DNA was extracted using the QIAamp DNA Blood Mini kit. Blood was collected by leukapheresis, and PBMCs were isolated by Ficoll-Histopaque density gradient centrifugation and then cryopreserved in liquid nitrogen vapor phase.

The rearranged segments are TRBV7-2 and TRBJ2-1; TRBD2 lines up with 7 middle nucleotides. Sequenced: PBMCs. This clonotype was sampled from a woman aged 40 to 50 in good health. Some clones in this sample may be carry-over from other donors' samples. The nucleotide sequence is TGTGCCAGCAGGGTAGCGGGCCTTACCTACAATGAGCAGTTCTTC. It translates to CASRVAGLTYNEQFF. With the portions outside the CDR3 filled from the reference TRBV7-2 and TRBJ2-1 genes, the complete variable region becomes GAGVSQSPSNKVTEKGKDVELRCDPISGHTALYWYRQSLGQGLEFLIYFQGNSAPDKSGLPSDRFSAERTGGSVSTLTIQRTQQEDSAVYLCASRVAGLTYNEQFFGPGTRLTVL.